This entry is about one T cell receptor beta chain. The sample comes from a study of blood T cell repertoires in COVID-19. Overall study context: Samples came from the United States, Italy and Spain, spanning acute and convalescent COVID-19.

This CDR3 is built from 15 residues. The J segment lost 5 bases and the V segment lost 3 bases, leaving 8 bases of the junction unmatched. The germline V gene has CDR1 SGDLS and CDR2 YYNGEE. In the original analysis: Reference gene primer amplification in the assay estimated nucleated cell counts. Sequencing used immunoSEQ multiplex PCR; TCRdb keeps in-frame clones, though not all of them. That table supplies the V and J calls and clone size; D and trimming were determined from the DNA. The sample yields approximately 260,000 clones, more than 60% seen once. The J gene is TRBJ2-5, the V gene TRBV9; 9 bases are a match to TRBD2. Sequencing was carried out using peripheral blood. The sequence was obtained from a middle-aged woman with active or convalescent COVID-19. For the CDR3, the DNA is TGTGCCAGCAGCGCCGTGACTAGCGGAGGGGAGACCCAGTACTTC. Translation: CASSAVTSGGETQYF. Complete variable domain (other parts from reference TRBV9 and TRBJ2-5): DSGVTQTPKHLITATGQRVTLRCSPRSGDLSVYWYQQSLDQGLQFLIQYYNGEERAKGNILERFSAQQFPDLHSELNLSSLELGDSALYFCASSAVTSGGETQYFGPGTRLLVL.